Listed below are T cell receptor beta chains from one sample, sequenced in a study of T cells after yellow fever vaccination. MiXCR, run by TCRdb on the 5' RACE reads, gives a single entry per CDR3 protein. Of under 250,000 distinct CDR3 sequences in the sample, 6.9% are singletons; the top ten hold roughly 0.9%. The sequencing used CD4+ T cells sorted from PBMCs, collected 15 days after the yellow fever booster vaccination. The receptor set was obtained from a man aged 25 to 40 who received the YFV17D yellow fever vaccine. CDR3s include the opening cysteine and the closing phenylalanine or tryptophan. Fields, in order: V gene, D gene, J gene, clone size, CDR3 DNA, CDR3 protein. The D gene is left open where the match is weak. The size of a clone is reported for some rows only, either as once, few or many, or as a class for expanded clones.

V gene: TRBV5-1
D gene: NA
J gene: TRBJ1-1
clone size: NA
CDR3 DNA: TGCGCCAGCAGCACGGATTTGGGGAACACTGAAGCTTTCTTT
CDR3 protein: CASSTDLGNTEAFF

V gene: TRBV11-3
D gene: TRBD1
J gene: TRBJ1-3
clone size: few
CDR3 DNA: TGTGCCAGCAGCTTAGGGACCCACGGCCTTACAGGGGTCTCTGGAAACACCATATATTTT
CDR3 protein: CASSLGTHGLTGVSGNTIYF

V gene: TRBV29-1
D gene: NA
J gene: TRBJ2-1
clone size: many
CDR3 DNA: TGCAGCGTTCCGGGCCGGGACTTTTACAATGAGCAGTTCTTC
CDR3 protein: CSVPGRDFYNEQFF

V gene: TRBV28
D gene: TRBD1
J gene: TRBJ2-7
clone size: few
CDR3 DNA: TGTGCCAGCAGAGGACAGGTTTACGAGCAGTACTTC
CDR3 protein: CASRGQVYEQYF

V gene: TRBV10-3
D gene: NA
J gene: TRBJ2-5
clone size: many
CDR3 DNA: TGTGCCATCAGTGAGTCACTGGGACGGCCAGAGACCCAGTACTTC
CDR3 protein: CAISESLGRPETQYF

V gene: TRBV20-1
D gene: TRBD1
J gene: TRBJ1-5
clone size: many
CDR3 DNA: TGCAGTGCGAGGACCCCGGGACAGGGGGCCAAAGGCAATCAGCCCCAGCATTTT
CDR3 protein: CSARTPGQGAKGNQPQHF

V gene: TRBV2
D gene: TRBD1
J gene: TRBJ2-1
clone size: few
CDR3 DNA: TGTGCCAGCAGCGCCGGGACAGGGGGAGGGAATGAGCAGTTCTTC
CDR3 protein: CASSAGTGGGNEQFF

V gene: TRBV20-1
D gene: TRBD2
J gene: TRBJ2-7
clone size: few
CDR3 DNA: TGCAGTGCTAGGACACCCGGACTAGCGGGAATCAACGAGCAGTACTTC
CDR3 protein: CSARTPGLAGINEQYF

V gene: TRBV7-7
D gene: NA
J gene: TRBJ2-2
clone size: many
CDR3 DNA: TGTGCCAGCAGCTCCATTGACGCCGGGGAGCTGTTTTTT
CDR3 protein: CASSSIDAGELFF

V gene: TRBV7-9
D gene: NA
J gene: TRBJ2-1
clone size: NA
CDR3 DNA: TGTGCCAGCAGCTACACCGGGACTGTCAATGAGCAGTTCTTC
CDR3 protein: CASSYTGTVNEQFF

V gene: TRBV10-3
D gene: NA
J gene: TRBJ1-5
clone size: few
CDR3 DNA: TGTGCCATCAGTGAAGGGCAAAGCCCTAATCAGCCCCAGCATTTT
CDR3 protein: CAISEGQSPNQPQHF

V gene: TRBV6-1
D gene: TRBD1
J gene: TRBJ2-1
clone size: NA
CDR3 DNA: TGTGCCAGCAGACCCGGGACAGGGTTCCACACTAGGCCTGGGGAGCAGTTCTTC
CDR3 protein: CASRPGTGFHTRPGEQFF

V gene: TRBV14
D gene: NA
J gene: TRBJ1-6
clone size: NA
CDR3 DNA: TGTGCCAGCAGCCAGTCAGGAAGCTCCTATAATTCACCCCTCCACTTT
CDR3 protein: CASSQSGSSYNSPLHF

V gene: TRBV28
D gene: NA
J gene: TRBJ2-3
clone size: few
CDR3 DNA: TGTGCCAGCCGGCAGGTCACAGATACGCAGTATTTT
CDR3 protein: CASRQVTDTQYF

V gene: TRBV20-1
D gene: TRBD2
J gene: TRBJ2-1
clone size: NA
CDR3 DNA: TGCAGTGCTAGAGATCTGCCTAGCGGGAGTTCCTACAATGAGCAGTTCTTC
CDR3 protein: CSARDLPSGSSYNEQFF

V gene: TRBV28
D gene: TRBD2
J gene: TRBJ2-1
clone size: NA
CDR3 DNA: TGTGCCAGCACCTTAGCGGGGACGAGCTCCTACAATGAGCAGTTCTTC
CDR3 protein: CASTLAGTSSYNEQFF

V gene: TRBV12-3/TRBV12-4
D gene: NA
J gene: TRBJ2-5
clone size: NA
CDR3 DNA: TGTGCCAGCTCCTTGGGGGGTCAGAACGGAGAGACCCAGTACTTC
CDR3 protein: CASSLGGQNGETQYF

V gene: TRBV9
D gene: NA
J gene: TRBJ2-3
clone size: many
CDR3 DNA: TGTGCCAGCAGCCCCTTGAGGCGGGGGACAGGAACAGATACGCAGTATTTT
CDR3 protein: CASSPLRRGTGTDTQYF

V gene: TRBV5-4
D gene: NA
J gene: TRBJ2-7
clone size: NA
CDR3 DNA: TGTGCCAGCAGCTTCGACAGTAACTCCTACGAGCAGTACTTC
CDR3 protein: CASSFDSNSYEQYF

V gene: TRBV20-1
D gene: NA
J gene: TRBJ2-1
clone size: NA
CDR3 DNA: TGCAGTGCTAGAGACCTCGGACTGTTCAAATCCTACAATGAGCAGTTCTTC
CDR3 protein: CSARDLGLFKSYNEQFF

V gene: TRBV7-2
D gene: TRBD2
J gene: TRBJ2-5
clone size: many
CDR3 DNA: TGTGCCAGCAGTCAACACCTAGCGGGACGAGAGACCCAGTACTTC
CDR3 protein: CASSQHLAGRETQYF

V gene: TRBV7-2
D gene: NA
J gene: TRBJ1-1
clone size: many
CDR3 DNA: TGTGCCAGCAGCTTAGTATTTGACACTGAAGCTTTCTTT
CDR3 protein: CASSLVFDTEAFF

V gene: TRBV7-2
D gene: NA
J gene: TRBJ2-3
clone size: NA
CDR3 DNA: TGTGCCAGCAGCTCCGGTCCAGGGTCAGCAAGTACGCAGTATTTT
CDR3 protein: CASSSGPGSASTQYF

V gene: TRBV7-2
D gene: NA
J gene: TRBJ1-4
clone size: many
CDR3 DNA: TGTGCCAGCAGCCAGACAGCCTCTAATGAAAAACTGTTTTTT
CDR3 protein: CASSQTASNEKLFF

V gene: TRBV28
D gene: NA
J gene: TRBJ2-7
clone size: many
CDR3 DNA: TGTGCCAGCAGTTCAACGGACAGCCCAGGCTACGAGCAGTACTTC
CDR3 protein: CASSSTDSPGYEQYF

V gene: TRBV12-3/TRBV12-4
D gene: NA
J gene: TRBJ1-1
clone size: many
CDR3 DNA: TGTGCCAGCAGTCCAATGGGCCTGAACACTGAAGCTTTCTTT
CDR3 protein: CASSPMGLNTEAFF

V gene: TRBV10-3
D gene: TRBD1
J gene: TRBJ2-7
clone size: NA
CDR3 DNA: TGTGCCATCAGAGAGTGGGACAGCTCCTACGAGCAGTACTTC
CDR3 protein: CAIREWDSSYEQYF

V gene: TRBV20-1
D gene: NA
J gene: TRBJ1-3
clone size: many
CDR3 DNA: TGCAGCTGCCGGGGAACCGGCGGGGACACCATATATTTT
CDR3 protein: CSCRGTGGDTIYF

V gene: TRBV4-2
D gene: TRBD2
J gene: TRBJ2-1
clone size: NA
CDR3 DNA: TGTGCCAGCAGCCATGTCAGCGGGAACACCTACAATGAGCAGTTCTTC
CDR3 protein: CASSHVSGNTYNEQFF

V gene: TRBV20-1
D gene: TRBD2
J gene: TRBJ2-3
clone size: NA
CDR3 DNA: TGCAGTGCTAGGCTTTCGGGACTAGCGGGCCGCCGCACAGATACGCAGTATTTT
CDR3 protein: CSARLSGLAGRRTDTQYF

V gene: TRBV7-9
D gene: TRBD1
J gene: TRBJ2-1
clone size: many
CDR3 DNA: TGTGCCAGCAGCCTAAAGGGACAGGGGCTCTACAATGAGCAGTTCTTC
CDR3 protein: CASSLKGQGLYNEQFF

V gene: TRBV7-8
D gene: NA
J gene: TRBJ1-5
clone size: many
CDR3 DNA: TGTGCCAGCAGCTTAGGCTCGGGGCGCGGAAATCAGCCCCAGCATTTT
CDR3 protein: CASSLGSGRGNQPQHF

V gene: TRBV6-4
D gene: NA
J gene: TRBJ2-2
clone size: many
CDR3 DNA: TGTGCCAGCAGACGACAGTCGAACACCGGGGAGCTGTTTTTT
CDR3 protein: CASRRQSNTGELFF

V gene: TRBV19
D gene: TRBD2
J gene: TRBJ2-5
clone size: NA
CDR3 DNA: TGTGCCAGTAGTATACGGACTAGCGGGCGTCAAGAGACCCAGTACTTC
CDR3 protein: CASSIRTSGRQETQYF

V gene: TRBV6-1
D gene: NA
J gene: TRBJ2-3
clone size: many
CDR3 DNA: TGTGCCAGCAGCCTGGGGGCAGGAGGCACAGATACGCAGTATTTT
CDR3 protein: CASSLGAGGTDTQYF

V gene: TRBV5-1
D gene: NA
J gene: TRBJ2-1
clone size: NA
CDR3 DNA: TGCGCCAGCAGCAAGGGGCCCCCCTACAATGAGCAGTTCTTC
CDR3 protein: CASSKGPPYNEQFF

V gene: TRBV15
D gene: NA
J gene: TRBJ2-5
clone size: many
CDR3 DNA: TGTGCCACCAGCAGAGATAGGCAAGAGACCCAGTACTTC
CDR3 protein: CATSRDRQETQYF

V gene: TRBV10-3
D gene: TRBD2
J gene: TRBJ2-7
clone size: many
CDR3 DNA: TGTGCCATCAGTGTTACTAGCGGGAGCTACGAGCAGTACTTC
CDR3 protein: CAISVTSGSYEQYF

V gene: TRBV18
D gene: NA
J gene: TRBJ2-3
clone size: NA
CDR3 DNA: TGTGCCAGCTCACCTTCCCTAGCTAGCACAGATACGCAGTATTTT
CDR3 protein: CASSPSLASTDTQYF

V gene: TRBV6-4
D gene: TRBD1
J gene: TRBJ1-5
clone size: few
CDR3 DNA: TGTGCCAGCAGTGACTCGGCCAGGGGGCCCGGTCAGCCCCAGCATTTT
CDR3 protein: CASSDSARGPGQPQHF

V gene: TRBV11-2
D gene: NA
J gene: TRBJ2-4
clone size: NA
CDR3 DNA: TGTGCCAGCAGCTTAGAAGGCGGCGGGGCCGTTAAGAAAAACATTCAGTACTTC
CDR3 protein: CASSLEGGGAVKKNIQYF

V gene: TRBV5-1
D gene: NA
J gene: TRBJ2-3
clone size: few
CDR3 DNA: TGCGCCAGCAGCTTGAAATGGACAGATACGCAGTATTTT
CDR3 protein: CASSLKWTDTQYF

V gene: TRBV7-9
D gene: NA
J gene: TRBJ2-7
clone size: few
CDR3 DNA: TGTGCCAGCAGCTTAACAGCCCTCTACGAGCAGTACTTC
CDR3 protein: CASSLTALYEQYF

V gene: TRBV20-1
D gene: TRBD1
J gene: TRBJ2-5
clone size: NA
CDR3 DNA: TGCAGTGGAATACCGGGGACAGGGCGCCAAGAGACCCAGTACTTC
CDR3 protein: CSGIPGTGRQETQYF

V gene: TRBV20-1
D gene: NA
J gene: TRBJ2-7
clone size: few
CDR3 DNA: TGCAGTGCTAGAGACTCCTACGAGCAGTACTTC
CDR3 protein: CSARDSYEQYF